These 4 T cell receptor beta chains were all obtained from the same sample, sequenced in a study of blood T cell repertoires in COVID-19. Sequencing used immunoSEQ multiplex PCR; TCRdb keeps in-frame clones, though not all of them. The table lists under 130,000 clones, more than 85% of them singletons. The specimen sequenced was peripheral blood. These receptors all come from a human donor in a cohort sampled during active COVID-19.

This sequence joins TRBV10-1 and TRBJ1-5; D uncertain. Trimming stripped 3 bases from V and 0 bases from J, with 12 bases between. Looked up from germline, CDR1 is WNHNN and CDR2 is SYGVQD (reference sequence). There are 16 residues in the CDR3. CDR3 sequence: CASSERADNSNQPQHF. DNA of the CDR3: TGCGCCAGCAGTGAACGTGCGGATAATAGCAATCAGCCCCAGCATTTT.

This chain uses TRBV5-1 with TRBJ2-2; TRBD1 aligns across 8 bases. The CDR3 is 15 amino acids. Losses at the gene ends were 3 bases for V and 4 bases for J; bases not matched to a gene: 5. Per the germline V gene, CDR1 is SGHRS and CDR2 is YFSETQ. CDR3: CASSWTGHGTGELFF. The CDR3 region has the DNA TGCGCCAGCAGCTGGACAGGGCATGGCACCGGGGAGCTGTTTTTT.

The genes are TRBV3-1 (or the pseudogene TRBV3-2) and TRBJ2-7; TRBD1 aligns across 7 bases. Germline V lookup: CDR1 LGHDT, CDR2 YNNKEL (reference sequence). This CDR3 has 15 residues. With V trimmed by 2 bases and J by 4 bases, 8 bases remained unmatched. DNA of the CDR3: TGTGCCAGCAGCCAATCGCTTAGGGGGCGTTACGAGCAGTACTTC. It specifies CASSQSLRGRYEQYF.

J is TRBJ2-5 and V is TRBV5-1; TRBD2 aligns across 10 bases. CDR3 length: 15 amino acids. Trimming removed 0 bases from V and 4 bases from J; junction bases left unmatched: 3. Per the germline V gene, CDR1 is SGHRS and CDR2 is YFSETQ. The CDR3 protein is CASSLGGTSVETQYF. CDR3 in DNA: TGCGCCAGCAGCTTGGGAGGGACTAGCGTAGAGACCCAGTACTTC. Full variable domain (outside the CDR3, taken from reference TRBV5-1 and TRBJ2-5): KAGVTQTPRYLIKTRGQQVTLSCSPISGHRSVSWYQQTPGQGLQFLFEYFSETQRNKGNFPGRFSGRQFSNSRSEMNVSTLELGDSALYLCASSLGGTSVETQYFGPGTRLLVL.